This entry concerns a single T cell receptor beta chain. There are 18 residues in the CDR3. The germline V gene has CDR1 SGHVS and CDR2 FNYEAQ. V was clipped by 5 bases and J by 0 bases; unmatched bases: 15. Reverse transcription used about 0.45 to 1 ug RNA and random hexamers. From the immunoSEQ multiplex PCR reads, TCRdb called clonotypes with MiXCR, one entry per CDR3 protein. This table holds approximately 110,000 distinct CDR3 sequences, more than 80% found once. The data were taken from a study of CD8 T cells in Susac syndrome. The origin of this receptor is a human donor with multiple sclerosis. The gene calls are TRBV7-6 and TRBJ2-5; the match to TRBD1 covers 7 bases. Sequencing was performed on CD8+ T cells from PBMCs. CDR3 sequence (DNA): TGTGCCAGCAGCCCTCACCGATCGACAGGGCAGTACCAAGAGACCCAGTACTTC. This sequence encodes CASSPHRSTGQYQETQYF.